This entry lists 24 T cell receptor beta chains sequenced from one sample in a study of T cell repertoires in cytomegalovirus infection. From the reads, TCRdb called clonotypes with MiXCR, one entry per CDR3 protein. The sample has 400,000 to 600,000 distinct CDR3 sequences; 42% are singletons. Their antigen targets remain unknown. This specimen was cultured PBMCs, taken from culture after CMV antigen stimulation. All receptors come from a human donor in good health (CMV status not recorded). Some clones in this sample may be carry-over from other donors' samples.

This rearrangement joins TRBV7-8 to TRBJ2-7, with 12 nucleotides matching TRBD2. The CDR3 sequence is 16 residues long. Germline V CDR1 and CDR2: SGHVS, FQNEAQ. Losses at the gene ends were 1 base for V and 10 bases for J; bases not matched to a gene: 11. The CDR3 protein is CASSLVIASGGARQYF. CDR3 DNA: TGTGCCAGCAGCTTAGTTATAGCTAGCGGGGGGGCCCGACAGTACTTC.

The rearrangement links TRBV20-1 to TRBJ2-7, with D possibly TRBD1 on 6 matching bases. Germline-derived CDR1 and CDR2 are DFQATT and SNEGSKA (reference sequence). The V gene lost 7 bases and the J gene lost 3 bases, with 16 bases spanning the gap. CDR3 size: 13 residues. CDR3 amino acids: CSVVGAGLYEQYF. In DNA form, the CDR3 reads TGCAGTGTTGTGGGGGCCGGACTCTACGAGCAGTACTTC.

This clonotype was picked up a small number of times. V gene TRBV25-1 combines with J gene TRBJ1-4; the match to TRBD1 covers 7 bases. The CDR3 runs to 18 residues. Unmatched junction bases numbered 8, after V lost 1 base and J lost 0 bases. Germline CDR1 is MGHDK and CDR2 is SYGVNS. The CDR3 sequence: CASSESPGGLTTNEKLFF. The CDR3 DNA follows: TGTGCCAGCAGTGAATCTCCAGGGGGGCTTACAACTAATGAAAAACTGTTTTTT.

This chain uses TRBV12-3 or TRBV12-4 with TRBJ1-6; 7 bases agree with TRBD1. V shed 0 bases and J 10 bases; nucleotides not matched to a gene: 9. This CDR3 contains 16 residues. CDR3 sequence: CASSLAQGGGLSPLHF. In DNA, the CDR3 is TGTGCCAGCAGTTTAGCGCAAGGAGGGGGCTTGTCACCCCTCCACTTT.

This clonotype was seen a few times. The gene calls are TRBV19 and TRBJ2-4; 9 bases agree with TRBD1. The V and J ends lost 4 bases and 3 bases, in that order; junction bases with no gene match: 7. CDR3 size: 16 residues. From germline, CDR1 is LNHDA and CDR2 SQIVND (reference sequence). CDR3 sequence reads: CASSTGTGRIKNIQYF. CDR3 nucleotides: TGTGCCAGTAGTACGGGGACAGGGAGGATCAAAAACATTCAGTACTTC.

Ten or more counts support this clonotype. DNA for the CDR3: TGTGCCAGCAGCTTAGTAGTACTAGCGGGAGGGTACGAGCAGTACTTC. This codes for CASSLVVLAGGYEQYF. This chain connects TRBV7-2 to TRBJ2-7; 13 positions match TRBD2. Germline V gene lookup returns CDR1 SGHTA and CDR2 FQGNSA. This CDR3 contains 16 residues. J was trimmed by 4 bases and V by 1 base; bases with no gene match: 4.

The chain is built from TRBV20-1 and TRBJ2-2; 12 positions agree with TRBD2. V lost 5 bases to trimming and J lost 6 bases; unmatched junction nucleotides: 4. CDR3 length: 14 residues. CDR1 is DFQATT and CDR2 is SNEGSKA in the germline V gene (reference sequence). CDR3 region: CSAPLAGGPGELFF. CDR3 nucleotides: TGCAGTGCTCCACTAGCGGGGGGACCCGGGGAGCTGTTTTTT.

This sequence joins TRBV15 and TRBJ1-3; D is unclear. This CDR3 has 16 amino acids. Per the germline V gene, CDR1 is LNHNV and CDR2 is YYDKDF (reference sequence). Trimming pared 4 bases from V and 4 bases from J, leaving 17 bases between. The CDR3 DNA reads TGTGCCACCAGCACCCTAGGTTTATCTAAAGGAAACACCATATATTTT. Protein product: CATSTLGLSKGNTIYF.

This clonotype was seen a few times. V is TRBV7-2 and J is TRBJ2-6; D is unclear. The germline V and J ends were trimmed by 9 bases and 4 bases, with 7 bases remaining between them. This CDR3 region has 12 residues. Germline V gene lookup returns CDR1 SGHTA and CDR2 FQGNSA. The CDR3 region has the DNA TGTGCCAGTCCCTCCGGGGCCAACGTCCTGACTTTC. Its protein product is CASPSGANVLTF.

This clonotype appeared a few times. This chain uses TRBV28 with TRBJ1-4; D gene uncertain. CDR3 length: 14 amino acids. The germline CDR1 and CDR2 sequences are MDHEN and SYDVKM. The V gene lost 10 bases and the J gene lost 0 bases, with 12 bases spanning the gap. The CDR3 coding sequence is TGTGCCACCCTAAAGGGCGCAACTAATGAAAAACTGTTTTTT. This gives the protein CATLKGATNEKLFF.

The V call is TRBV7-8, the J call TRBJ1-4; D call uncertain. From germline, CDR1 is SGHVS and CDR2 FQNEAQ. With 4 bases removed from V and 4 bases from J, the gap between germline ends came to 13 bases. The CDR3 loop spans 15 amino acids. CDR3 in DNA: TGTGCCAGCAGCTCGACGTATGGGGATAATGAAAAACTGTTTTTT. This codes for CASSSTYGDNEKLFF.

This clonotype was seen only a few times. The chain combines TRBV4-3 with TRBJ2-3; D is unclear. V was trimmed by 0 bases and J by 2 bases, leaving 12 bases between them. Per germline, CDR1 LGHNA and CDR2 YSLEER. The CDR3 extends over 16 amino acids. CDR3 residues: CASSQDSAGFTDTQYF. CDR3 in DNA: TGCGCCAGCAGCCAAGATTCGGCTGGATTCACAGATACGCAGTATTTT.

This clonotype showed up just a few times. The chain carries TRBV7-2 and TRBJ1-3, with a weak D call TRBD1 (6 bases). The CDR3 extends over 13 amino acids. Trimming cost V 5 bases and J 7 bases, with 12 bases left between them. In germline, CDR1 is SGHTA, CDR2 FQGNSA. CDR3 residues: CASSAGGWNTIYF. The CDR3 DNA sequence: TGTGCCAGCAGCGCCGGGGGCTGGAACACCATATATTTT.

This clonotype was observed a few times. The CDR3 region is CASSPWGLSSYEQYF. DNA of the CDR3: TGTGCCAGCAGCCCCTGGGGGTTGTCCTCCTACGAGCAGTACTTC. This sequence joins TRBV6-1 and TRBJ2-7; tentatively, D is TRBD1 or TRBD2 (5 bases each). Germline loops: CDR1 MNHNS, CDR2 SASEGT. With 6 bases removed from V and 0 bases from J, the gap between germline ends came to 15 bases. This CDR3 has 15 residues.

The V gene is TRBV20-1, the J gene TRBJ2-5; 14 bases match TRBD2. This CDR3 contains 14 residues. Germline V gene lookup returns CDR1 DFQATT and CDR2 SNEGSKA (reference sequence). The trim removed 5 bases at V and 5 bases at J, leaving 4 bases unmatched. The CDR3, as DNA: TGCAGTGCTCGGACTAGCGGGAGGCGTGAGACCCAGTACTTC. As protein: CSARTSGRRETQYF.

This clonotype was counted between two and nine times. The chain joins TRBV12-5 to TRBJ2-3; 7 bases align to TRBD2. V dropped 6 bases and J dropped 0; count of bases not matched to a gene: 3. Germline V gene data show CDR1 as LGHNT and CDR2 as FRNRAP. This CDR3 has 14 residues. Written as DNA, the CDR3 is TGTGCTAGTGGGACACTAGCGAGCACAGATACGCAGTATTTT. Its translation: CASGTLASTDTQYF.

This chain uses TRBV6-1 with TRBJ2-1, with no clear D. V was clipped by 6 bases and J by 0 bases, with 9 bases between them. Germline assignment: CDR1 MNHNS and CDR2 SASEGT. This CDR3 comprises 14 residues. The CDR3 loop reads CASRDHSSYNEQFF. For the CDR3, the DNA is TGTGCCAGCAGGGACCACAGCTCCTACAATGAGCAGTTCTTC.

This clonotype has more than one count but fewer than ten. The V call is TRBV6-5, the J call TRBJ2-5; D tentatively reads TRBD1 or TRBD2 (5 bases each). Germline V gene data show CDR1 as MNHEY and CDR2 as SVGAGI. Between the trimmed V and J ends, which lost 2 bases and 4 bases, there was a span of 17 bases. The length of the CDR3 is 16 residues. The CDR3 coding sequence is TGTGCCAGCAGTTACGCCACAGGAGAAGAGGGAGAGACCCAGTACTTC. Its protein product is CASSYATGEEGETQYF.

This clonotype was seen more than once but under ten times. The CDR3 coding sequence is TGTGCCAGCAGTTTAACAGCAATCTCTGGGGCCAACGTCCTGACTTTC. It translates to CASSLTAISGANVLTF. This sequence joins TRBV6-6 and TRBJ2-6; D call uncertain. Germline lookup yields CDR1 MNHNY and CDR2 SVGAGI (reference sequence). V lost 4 bases and J 0 bases, leaving 10 bases between the germline ends. The CDR3 sequence is 16 residues long.

The gene calls are TRBV28 and TRBJ2-7; D is perhaps TRBD1 (6 bases). The germline V gene encodes CDR1 MDHEN and CDR2 SYDVKM. The CDR3 spans 13 residues. V gave up 7 bases and J gave up 2 bases, with 12 bases separating them. CDR3 residues: CASKGEPTYEQYF. DNA of the CDR3: TGTGCCAGCAAGGGGGAGCCCACCTACGAGCAGTACTTC.

CDR3 nucleotide sequence: TGTGCCAGCAGTGCGGGCCCTGGTGAAGCTTTCTTT. This codes for CASSAGPGEAFF. This sequence joins TRBV6-1 and TRBJ1-1; D call uncertain. Per germline, CDR1 MNHNS and CDR2 SASEGT. The CDR3 length is 12 residues. Trimming left V 4 bases short and J 7 bases short, with 10 bases between.

This clonotype was seen only a few times. The chain has TRBV7-2 and TRBJ2-1; 9 bases agree with TRBD2. V lost 5 bases to trimming and J lost 4 bases; unmatched junction nucleotides: 9. The V gene's germline CDR1 is SGHTA and CDR2 FQGNSA. This CDR3 comprises 16 residues. CDR3 sequence reads: CASSHLLAGLYNEQFF. Here the CDR3 DNA reads TGTGCCAGCAGCCATCTCCTAGCGGGATTATACAATGAGCAGTTCTTC. The full variable domain, in which reference TRBV7-2 and TRBJ2-1 provide the parts outside the CDR3, is GAGVSQSPSNKVTEKGKDVELRCDPISGHTALYWYRQSLGQGLEFLIYFQGNSAPDKSGLPSDRFSAERTGGSVSTLTIQRTQQEDSAVYLCASSHLLAGLYNEQFFGPGTRLTVL.

This chain uses TRBV2 with TRBJ2-3; TRBD1 might be the D (6 bases). The V end was cut by 8 bases, the J end by 9 bases, with 12 bases between. Germline values: CDR1 SNHLY, CDR2 FYNNEI. The CDR3 spans 11 residues. CDR3 protein: CASLGAGTQYF. Written as DNA, the CDR3 is TGTGCCAGCCTGGGGGCAGGAACGCAGTATTTT.

In its sample, this clonotype was seen a few times. V is TRBV7-6 and J is TRBJ2-3; D is unresolved. CDR3 size: 15 residues. Germline V gene lookup returns CDR1 SGHVS and CDR2 FNYEAQ. The V end lost 5 bases, the J end lost 2 bases, and 14 bases lay between the germline ends. The CDR3 DNA is TGTGCCAGCAGCAGCTGGGGAAGGACCACAGATACGCAGTATTTT. Its protein product is CASSSWGRTTDTQYF.